The present entry profiles one TCR beta chain with its context. The antigen remains unidentified. The CDR3 spans 16 residues. Germline V gene sequence: CDR1 LNHDA, CDR2 SQIVND (reference sequence). The V end lost 1 base, the J end lost 0 bases, and 11 bases lay between the germline ends. Assay used: immunoSEQ multiplex PCR; TCRdb lists only in-frame clones, some missing. Of 34,000 or so clones listed, approximately 90% were seen once; the top ten hold around 0.3%. The data originate from a study of PD-1 blockade in classical Hodgkin lymphoma. The time point was: cycle 4 day 1 (C4D1), after 6 weeks of nivolumab. Every patient relapsed after autologous stem cell transplantation, and brentuximab vedotin exposure varied. Out of thawed PBMCs, magnetic negative selection purified CD4+ T cells. Whole-study findings and limits: Prior therapy or disease activity may underlie the repertoire differences, whose causes remain undefined.

The TCR originated in a human donor with classical Hodgkin lymphoma. The sequenced sample was CD4+ T cells from blood, obtained before the fourth cycle of nivolumab. The J gene is TRBJ2-3, the V gene TRBV19; either TRBD1 or TRBD2 may supply D (6 bases each). The CDR3 reads CASSIGLGGSTDTQYF. The DNA for the CDR3 is TGTGCCAGTAGTATAGGTTTGGGGGGCAGCACAGATACGCAGTATTTT. The entire variable domain, with the rest obtained from reference TRBV19 and TRBJ2-3, is as follows: DGGITQSPKYLFRKEGQNVTLSCEQNLNHDAMYWYRQDPGQGLRLIYYSQIVNDFQKGDIAEGYSVSREKKESFPLTVTSAQKNPTAFYLCASSIGLGGSTDTQYFGPGTRLTVL.